The 10 T cell receptor beta chains below come from one sample, sequenced in a study of early T cells in non-severe SARS-CoV-2 infection. TCRdb reprocessed the 5' RACE reads with MiXCR, giving one entry per CDR3 protein. The sample yields nearly 95,000 distinct CDR3 sequences, 16% seen once. The specimen was whole blood, collected at baseline. These receptors were collected from an adult who was a healthcare worker with PCR-confirmed SARS-CoV-2 infection or an uninfected control (not recorded which).

This clonotype appeared a few times. This chain joins TRBV21-1 and TRBJ1-2; the table's D call TRBD1 went unverified against the DNA. TRBV21-1 is a pseudogene locus. This CDR3 has 17 amino acids. CDR3 DNA: TGTGCCAGCAGCGATTACAGGGAGACGCTGACTAACTATGGCTACACCTTC. It translates to CASSDYRETLTNYGYTF.

This clonotype was counted only a few times. The V call is TRBV11-2, the J call TRBJ2-5; 7 nucleotides match TRBD2. Per the germline V gene, CDR1 is SGHAT and CDR2 is FQNNGV. This CDR3 spans 14 amino acids. V shed 5 bases and J 5 bases; nucleotides not matched to a gene: 8. The DNA for the CDR3 is TGTGCCAGCAGCCCGACGGCGGGAGTGGAGACCCAGTACTTC. Translated, it gives CASSPTAGVETQYF.

This clonotype was found a few times. This chain uses TRBV3-1 with TRBJ2-1; 10 nucleotides line up with TRBD2. Trimming at V came to 1 base and at J to 6 bases, leaving 0 bases not matched to a gene. The V gene's germline CDR1 is LGHDT and CDR2 YNNKEL (reference sequence). The CDR3 has 14 residues. CDR3 nucleotides: TGTGCCAGCAGCCAAGCTAGCGGGAGCAATGAGCAGTTCTTC. Its protein product is CASSQASGSNEQFF.

This chain links TRBV27 with TRBJ2-1; 8 bases are shared with TRBD1. This CDR3 is built from 16 residues. Germline CDR1 reads MNHEY; CDR2 reads SMNVEV (reference sequence). The V gene end was trimmed by 0 bases and the J gene end by 5 bases; junction bases not matched to a gene: 6. The CDR3 DNA reads TGTGCCAGCAGTTTATCTTCAGGGGGCGCCCACAATGAGCAGTTCTTC. Its protein product is CASSLSSGGAHNEQFF.

This clonotype was detected ten times or more. The J gene is TRBJ2-3, the V gene TRBV5-1; D not certain. Germline loops: CDR1 SGHRS, CDR2 YFSETQ. The V and J ends lost 4 bases and 6 bases respectively, with 12 bases between them. This CDR3 is 13 amino acids long. The CDR3 sequence: CASSGSIRDTQYF. Written as DNA, the CDR3 is TGCGCCAGCAGCGGGTCGATTCGGGATACGCAGTATTTT. Based on the CDR3 plus reference TRBV5-1 and TRBJ2-3, the full variable domain is KAGVTQTPRYLIKTRGQQVTLSCSPISGHRSVSWYQQTPGQGLQFLFEYFSETQRNKGNFPGRFSGRQFSNSRSEMNVSTLELGDSALYLCASSGSIRDTQYFGPGTRLTVL.

The table lists this clonotype with many counts. The chain joins TRBV28 to TRBJ2-1; perhaps TRBD2 as D (5 bases). The CDR3 contains 15 residues. V was trimmed by 9 bases and J by 2 bases, leaving 17 bases between them. CDR1 and CDR2 from the germline V gene are MDHEN and SYDVKM. The CDR3 DNA is TGTGCCAGTACCTCTAGCCGGCCGGCCTACAATGAGCAGTTCTTC. Encoded protein: CASTSSRPAYNEQFF.

In this sample, this clonotype turned up many times. The gene calls are TRBV20-1 and TRBJ1-6; D remains ambiguous. Germline assignment: CDR1 DFQATT and CDR2 SNEGSKA (reference sequence). V shed 4 bases and J shed 1 base, with 11 bases lying between them. CDR3 size: 15 residues. The CDR3 spells CSAISGGSYNSPLHF. The CDR3 coding sequence is TGCAGTGCTATTTCGGGAGGTTCCTATAATTCACCCCTCCACTTT.

This clonotype was detected only a few times. The J gene is TRBJ2-7, the V gene TRBV28, with D hard to call. CDR3 size: 12 residues. Germline CDR1 reads MDHEN; CDR2 reads SYDVKM. V shed 5 bases and J shed 5 bases, with 10 bases lying between them. This chain's CDR3 is CASSRLSNEQYF. The CDR3 DNA is TGTGCCAGCAGTCGTCTTTCTAACGAGCAGTACTTC.

The rearrangement joins TRBV7-2 to TRBJ2-5; possibly TRBD1 for D (6 bases). The CDR3 sequence is 16 residues long. Germline V gives CDR1 SGHTA, CDR2 FQGNSA. The ends were cut back, 4 bases at V and 5 bases at J, with 20 bases in the middle. This CDR3 is CASSSLDWGRGETQYF. CDR3 bases: TGTGCCAGCAGCTCCCTGGACTGGGGGCGCGGGGAGACCCAGTACTTC. Full variable domain (missing parts from reference TRBV7-2 and TRBJ2-5): GAGVSQSPSNKVTEKGKDVELRCDPISGHTALYWYRQSLGQGLEFLIYFQGNSAPDKSGLPSDRFSAERTGGSVSTLTIQRTQQEDSAVYLCASSSLDWGRGETQYFGPGTRLLVL.

This clonotype was detected many times. The rearrangement uses TRBV27 and TRBJ2-3, with 10 bases that match TRBD2. The CDR3 extends over 15 amino acids. CDR1 is MNHEY, CDR2 SMNVEV, per germline (reference sequence). J was trimmed by 2 bases and V by 6 bases; bases with no gene match: 5. CDR3 DNA: TGTGCCAGCAGCTGGACTAGCGGAATCACAGATACGCAGTATTTT. As protein: CASSWTSGITDTQYF.